Listed here are 22 T cell receptor beta chains from one sample, sequenced in a study of T cell responses to AZD1222 COVID-19 vaccine. The assay was immunoSEQ multiplex PCR, and TCRdb's table has in-frame clones only and misses some. Counted here are around 130,000 clones, around 83% occurring once; the ten biggest clones make up roughly an eighth. The starting material was peripheral blood, obtained on day 0 of AZD1222 vaccination. The origin of the receptors is an adult in good health.

In this sample, this clone turned up a few times. In nucleotides, the CDR3 is TGTGCCAGCAGCTCTTGGGGGGGAGGCGTCACTGAAGCTTTCTTT. This gives the protein CASSSWGGGVTEAFF. V gene TRBV13 combines with J gene TRBJ1-1; TRBD1 is a possible D gene (5 bases). CDR1 is PRHDT and CDR2 is FYEKMQ in the germline V gene (reference sequence). The CDR3 is made up of 15 amino acids. Trimming removed 4 bases from V and 4 bases from J, with 16 bases in between.

V is TRBV7-9 and J is TRBJ2-3; unclear D gene. Germline CDR1 and CDR2: SEHNR and FQNEAQ (reference sequence). The CDR3 has 13 residues. V was trimmed by 2 bases and J by 6 bases, leaving 9 bases between them. The CDR3 coding sequence is TGTGCCAGCAGCTTACGTCTGTTGGATACGCAGTATTTT. Its translation is CASSLRLLDTQYF.

The J gene is TRBJ1-2, the V gene TRBV12-3 or TRBV12-4; D may be TRBD1 (6 bases). Trimming pared 6 bases from V and 3 bases from J, leaving 11 bases between. CDR3 length equals 13 residues. This CDR3 is CASSPGQHYGYTF. DNA of the CDR3: TGTGCCAGCAGCCCTGGACAGCACTATGGCTACACCTTC.

In its sample, this clone was seen once. Distinct nucleotide sequences in the sample also encode this CDR3. The J gene is TRBJ1-4, the V gene TRBV5-1, with D possibly TRBD1 on 6 matching bases. Trimming shortened V by 2 bases and J by 0 bases, and 8 bases separated the two germline ends. CDR1 and CDR2 (germline): SGHRS, YFSETQ. The CDR3 is made up of 15 amino acids. The CDR3 DNA sequence: TGCGCCAGCAGCTTACAGGGTGCAACTAATGAAAAACTGTTTTTT. Translation gives CASSLQGATNEKLFF.

This chain joins TRBV28 and TRBJ1-2; D unclear. The CDR3 is 12 amino acids. V lost 6 bases and J 1 base, leaving 6 bases between the germline ends. From germline, CDR1 is MDHEN and CDR2 SYDVKM. In nucleotides, the CDR3 is TGTGCCAGCAGGGAGATTAACTATGGCTACACCTTC. It is translated as CASREINYGYTF.

This clone was detected only a few times. The junction does not match germline at one end; this may be a read error. This chain links TRBV4-1 with TRBJ2-1; D ambiguous. CDR3 size: 14 residues. CDR1 and CDR2 (germline): MGHRA, YSYEKL. CDR3 sequence (DNA): TGCGCCAGCAGTCAAGACTTCGGCTTCCCTCAGGAGTTCTTC. Translation: CASSQDFGFPQEFF.

The genes are TRBV19 and TRBJ1-1; D is ambiguous. CDR3 length: 13 amino acids. Trimming took off 5 bases at V and 6 bases at J, with 13 bases between the two ends. Per germline, CDR1 LNHDA and CDR2 SQIVND (reference sequence). In nucleotides, the CDR3 is TGTGCCAGTAGTCACACCCTCCCCGCTGAAGCTTTCTTT. Amino acid sequence: CASSHTLPAEAFF.

The chain recombines TRBV18 with TRBJ1-6; no definite D call. CDR1 and CDR2 (germline): KGHSH, LQKENI. CDR3 length: 13 amino acids. V gave up 2 bases and J gave up 6 bases, with 5 bases separating them. The CDR3 spells CASSPGSNSPLHF. The CDR3 DNA reads TGTGCCAGCTCACCAGGGAGTAATTCACCCCTCCACTTT. The full variable domain, rest sourced from reference TRBV18 and TRBJ1-6, is NAGVMQNPRHLVRRRGQEARLRCSPMKGHSHVYWYRQLPEEGLKFMVYLQKENIIDESGMPKERFSAEFPKEGPSILRIQQVVRGDSAAYFCASSPGSNSPLHFGNGTRLTVT.

V gene TRBV9 combines with J gene TRBJ2-3; 8 bases match TRBD2. V lost 0 bases, J lost 6 bases, and 9 bases stayed unmatched. The CDR3 runs 16 residues. Germline loops: CDR1 SGDLS, CDR2 YYNGEE. The CDR3 DNA reads as TGTGCCAGCAGCGTAGGAGGTAGCGGGGACTCGGATACGCAGTATTTT. Translated: CASSVGGSGDSDTQYF.

This clone appeared a few times. The chain joins TRBV1 to TRBJ1-2. TRBV1 is labeled a pseudogene. The CDR3 has 13 residues. The chain's CDR3 is CTSSPRTLYGYTF. CDR3 sequence (DNA): TGCACCAGCAGCCCCCGGACCCTCTATGGCTACACCTTC.

J is TRBJ1-2 and V is TRBV5-1, with 8 positions matching TRBD1. With V trimmed by 0 bases and J by 6 bases, 7 bases remained unmatched. From germline, CDR1 is SGHRS and CDR2 YFSETQ. The CDR3 extends over 15 amino acids. The CDR3 DNA reads TGCGCCAGCAGCTTGGAAGGTATACAGGGGGATGGCTACACCTTC. Residues: CASSLEGIQGDGYTF. Drawing the rest from reference TRBV5-1 and TRBJ1-2, the complete variable domain is KAGVTQTPRYLIKTRGQQVTLSCSPISGHRSVSWYQQTPGQGLQFLFEYFSETQRNKGNFPGRFSGRQFSNSRSEMNVSTLELGDSALYLCASSLEGIQGDGYTFGSGTRLTVV.

The chain is built from TRBV29-1 and TRBJ2-5, with D uncertain. The CDR3 spans 13 residues. Germline CDR1 SQVTM, CDR2 ANQGSEA. V lost 3 bases and J lost 2, with 10 bases in between. The CDR3 sequence: CSVDWASQETQYF. CDR3 nucleotides: TGCAGCGTTGATTGGGCCAGTCAAGAGACCCAGTACTTC.

The chain has TRBV6-2 or TRBV6-3 and TRBJ2-1; maybe TRBD1 (8 bases). This CDR3 region has 18 residues. V lost 4 bases to trimming and J lost 7 bases, with 26 bases between them. Germline CDR1 is MNHEY and CDR2 is SVGEGT. CDR3 sequence: CASSWEGGQGLSLNEQFF. CDR3 nucleotides: TGTGCCAGCAGTTGGGAGGGTGGACAGGGCCTATCCCTAAATGAGCAGTTCTTC.

V gene TRBV5-4 combines with J gene TRBJ2-3; the D gene could be TRBD1 or TRBD2 (6 bases each). Trimming left V 3 bases short and J 4 bases short, with 9 bases between. The CDR3 has 13 amino acids. CDR1 and CDR2 (germline): SGHNT, YYREEE (reference sequence). This CDR3 reads CASSSGAPDTQYF. CDR3 DNA sequence: TGTGCCAGCAGCTCGGGGGCTCCAGATACGCAGTATTTT.

This chain links TRBV9 with TRBJ1-1; D not resolved. This CDR3 spans 14 amino acids. Trimming took 3 bases from V and 3 from J, leaving 12 bases between them. The germline V gene has CDR1 SGDLS and CDR2 YYNGEE. In DNA, the CDR3 is TGTGCCAGCAGCGACTCTGGATCTCACACTGAAGCTTTCTTT. Translation gives CASSDSGSHTEAFF.

The V call is TRBV5-1, the J call TRBJ1-2, with D maybe TRBD1 (6 bases). Trimming took off 3 bases at V and 2 bases at J, with 20 bases between the two ends. The CDR3 runs 17 residues. The germline CDR1 and CDR2 sequences are SGHRS and YFSETQ. CDR3 region: CASSSPSPDTGNYGYTF. Written as DNA, the CDR3 is TGCGCCAGCAGCTCACCATCACCGGACACAGGGAACTATGGCTACACCTTC.

V and J are TRBV5-1 and TRBJ2-7; a possible D gene is TRBD2 (5 bases). V was trimmed by 2 bases and J by 0 bases, leaving 6 bases between them. CDR1 is SGHRS, CDR2 YFSETQ, per germline. The CDR3 runs 13 residues. CDR3 residues: CASSFEGSYEQYF. In nucleotides, the CDR3 is TGCGCCAGCAGCTTCGAGGGCTCCTACGAGCAGTACTTC.

This clone was seen at least ten times. V and J are TRBV18 and TRBJ1-2; 7 bases line up with TRBD1. The CDR3 loop spans 15 amino acids. Germline V gives CDR1 KGHSH, CDR2 LQKENI. V lost 0 bases to trimming and J lost 3 bases; unmatched junction nucleotides: 4. The CDR3 DNA follows: TGTGCCAGCTCACCACCAGGACAGGTTTACTATGGCTACACCTTC. Its translation: CASSPPGQVYYGYTF.

This sequence joins TRBV18 and TRBJ1-3; D not resolved. The CDR3 is made up of 15 amino acids. V was shortened by 2 bases and J by 0 bases, with 8 bases between the two germline ends. Per the germline V gene, CDR1 is KGHSH and CDR2 is LQKENI. CDR3 bases: TGTGCCAGCTCACCAGACACGTTCTCTGGAAACACCATATATTTT. Its translation: CASSPDTFSGNTIYF.

This clone was observed a handful of times. The chain carries TRBV6-5 and TRBJ1-1; D is undetermined. Germline V gene data show CDR1 as MNHEY and CDR2 as SVGAGI. The CDR3 consists of 13 residues. The V end was cut by 4 bases, the J end by 1 base, with 7 bases between. The CDR3 nucleotides are TGTGCCAGCAGTTCGGAGAGGAACACTGAAGCTTTCTTT. As protein: CASSSERNTEAFF.

For the CDR3, the DNA is TGTGCCAGCAGCCGTCAGGGAGAGTCACCCCTCCACTTT. This encodes CASSRQGESPLHF. The chain carries TRBV3-1 (or the pseudogene TRBV3-2) and TRBJ1-6; D might be TRBD1 (5 bases). V dropped 4 bases and J dropped 10 bases, with 11 bases sitting between them. Germline CDR1 and CDR2: LGHDT and YNNKEL (reference sequence). This CDR3 region has 13 residues.

The V and J genes are TRBV5-1 and TRBJ2-1; 14 nucleotides align to TRBD2. The CDR3 is made up of 18 amino acids. With 1 base clipped from V and 0 bases from J, the junction kept 3 bases outside the gene matches. Germline CDR1 SGHRS, CDR2 YFSETQ. In DNA form, the CDR3 reads TGCGCCAGCAGCTTGTTGGGACTAGCGGGAGTCTCCTACAATGAGCAGTTCTTC. Its protein product is CASSLLGLAGVSYNEQFF. Using reference TRBV5-1 and TRBJ2-1 for the parts outside the CDR3, the full variable domain is KAGVTQTPRYLIKTRGQQVTLSCSPISGHRSVSWYQQTPGQGLQFLFEYFSETQRNKGNFPGRFSGRQFSNSRSEMNVSTLELGDSALYLCASSLLGLAGVSYNEQFFGPGTRLTVL.